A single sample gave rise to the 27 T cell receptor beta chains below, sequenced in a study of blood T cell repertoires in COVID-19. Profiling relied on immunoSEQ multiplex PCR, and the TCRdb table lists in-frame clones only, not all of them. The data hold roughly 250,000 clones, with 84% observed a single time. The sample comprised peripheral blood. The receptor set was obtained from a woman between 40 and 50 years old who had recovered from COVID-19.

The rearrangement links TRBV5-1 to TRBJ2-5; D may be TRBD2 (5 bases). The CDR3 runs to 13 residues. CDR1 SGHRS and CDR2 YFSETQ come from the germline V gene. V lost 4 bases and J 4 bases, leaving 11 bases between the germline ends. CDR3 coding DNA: TGCGCCAGCAGCGACCGGGATAGAGAGACCCAGTACTTC. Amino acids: CASSDRDRETQYF.

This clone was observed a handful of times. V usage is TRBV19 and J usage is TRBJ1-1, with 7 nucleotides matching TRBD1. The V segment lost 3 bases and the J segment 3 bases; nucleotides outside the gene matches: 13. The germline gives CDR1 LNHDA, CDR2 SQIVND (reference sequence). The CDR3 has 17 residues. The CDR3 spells CASSMGRYRGWDTEAFF. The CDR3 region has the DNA TGTGCCAGTAGTATGGGACGATACAGGGGTTGGGACACTGAAGCTTTCTTT.

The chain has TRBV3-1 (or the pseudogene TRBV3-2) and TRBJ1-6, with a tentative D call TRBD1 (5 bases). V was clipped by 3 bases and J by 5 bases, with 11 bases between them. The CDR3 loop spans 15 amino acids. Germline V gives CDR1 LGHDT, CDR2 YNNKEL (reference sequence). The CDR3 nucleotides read TGTGCCAGCAGCCATGACGCACAGGATAATTCACCCCTCCACTTT. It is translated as CASSHDAQDNSPLHF.

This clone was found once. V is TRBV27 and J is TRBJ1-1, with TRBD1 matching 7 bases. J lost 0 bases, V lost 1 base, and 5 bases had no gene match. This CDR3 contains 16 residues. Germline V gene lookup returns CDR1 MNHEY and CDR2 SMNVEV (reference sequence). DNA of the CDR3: TGTGCCAGCAGTTTATGGGGGACAGACTTGAACACTGAAGCTTTCTTT. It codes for CASSLWGTDLNTEAFF.

The CDR3 bases are TGTGCCACCAGCAGTGGTCCGGACAGGTCCTACAATGAGCAGTTCTTC. Translating gives CATSSGPDRSYNEQFF. The genes are TRBV15 and TRBJ2-1; 7 bases match TRBD1. CDR3 length equals 16 residues. The junction had 6 bases not matched to a gene; V was cut back by 3 bases and J by 1 base. Germline CDR1 is LNHNV and CDR2 is YYDKDF (reference sequence).

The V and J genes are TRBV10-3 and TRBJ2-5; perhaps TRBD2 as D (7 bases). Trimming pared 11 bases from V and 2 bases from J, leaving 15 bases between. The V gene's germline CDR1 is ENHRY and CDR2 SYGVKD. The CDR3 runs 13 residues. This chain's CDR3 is CAAGGHLQETQYF. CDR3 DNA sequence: TGTGCCGCCGGGGGGCATTTACAAGAGACCCAGTACTTC.

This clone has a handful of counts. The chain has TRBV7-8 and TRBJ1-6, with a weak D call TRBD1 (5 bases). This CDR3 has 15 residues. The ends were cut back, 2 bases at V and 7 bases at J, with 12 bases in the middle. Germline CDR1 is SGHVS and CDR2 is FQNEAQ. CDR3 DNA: TGTGCCAGCAGCTTAAGTCAGGGTGCGAATTCACCCCTCCACTTT. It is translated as CASSLSQGANSPLHF.

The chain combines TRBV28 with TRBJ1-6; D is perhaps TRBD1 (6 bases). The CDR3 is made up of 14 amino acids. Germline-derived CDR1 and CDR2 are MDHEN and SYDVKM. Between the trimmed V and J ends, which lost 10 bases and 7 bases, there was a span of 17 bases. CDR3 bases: TGTGCCATAAACTCAGGGCAGGGGAATTCACCCCTCCACTTT. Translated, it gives CAINSGQGNSPLHF. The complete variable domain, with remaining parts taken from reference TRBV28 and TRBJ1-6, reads DVKVTQSSRYLVKRTGEKVFLECVQDMDHENMFWYRQDPGLGLRLIYFSYDVKMKEKGDIPEGYSVSREKKERFSLILESASTNQTSMYLCAINSGQGNSPLHFGNGTRLTVT.

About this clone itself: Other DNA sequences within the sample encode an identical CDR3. CDR3 sequence reads: CASSIDRDQPQHF. The CDR3 coding sequence is TGTGCCAGTAGTATAGATCGGGATCAGCCCCAGCATTTT. This chain joins TRBV19 and TRBJ1-5; D is ambiguous. The CDR3 runs to 13 residues. The germline gives CDR1 LNHDA, CDR2 SQIVND (reference sequence). Between the trimmed V and J ends, which lost 0 bases and 5 bases, there was a span of 5 bases.

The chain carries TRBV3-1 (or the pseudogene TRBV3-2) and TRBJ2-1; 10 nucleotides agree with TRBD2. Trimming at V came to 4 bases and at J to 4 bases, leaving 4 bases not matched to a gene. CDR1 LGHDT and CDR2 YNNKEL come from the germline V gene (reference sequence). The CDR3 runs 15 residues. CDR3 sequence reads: CASSRSGGGYNEQFF. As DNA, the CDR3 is TGTGCCAGCAGCCGGAGCGGGGGGGGATACAATGAGCAGTTCTTC.

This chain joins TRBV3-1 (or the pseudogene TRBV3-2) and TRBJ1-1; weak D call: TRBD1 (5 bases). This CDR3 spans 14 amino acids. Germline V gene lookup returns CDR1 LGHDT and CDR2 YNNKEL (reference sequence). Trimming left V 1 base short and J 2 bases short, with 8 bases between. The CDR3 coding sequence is TGTGCCAGCAGCCAAGGGGGCAGAAACACTGAAGCTTTCTTT. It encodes CASSQGGRNTEAFF.

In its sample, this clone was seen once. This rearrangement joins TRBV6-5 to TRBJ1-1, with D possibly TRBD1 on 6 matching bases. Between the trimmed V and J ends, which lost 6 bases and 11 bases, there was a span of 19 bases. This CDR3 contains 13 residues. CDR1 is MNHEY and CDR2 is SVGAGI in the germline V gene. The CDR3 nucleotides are TGTGCCAGCAGCCGACAAACAGGGTCGAGCGCTTTCTTT. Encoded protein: CASSRQTGSSAFF.

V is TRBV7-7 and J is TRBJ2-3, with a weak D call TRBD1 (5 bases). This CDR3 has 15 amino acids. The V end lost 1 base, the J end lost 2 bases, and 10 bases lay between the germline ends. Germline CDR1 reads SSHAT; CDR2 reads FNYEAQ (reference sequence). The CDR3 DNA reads TGTGCCAGCAGCTTAGGGGGCCTTTCCACAGATACGCAGTATTTT. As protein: CASSLGGLSTDTQYF.

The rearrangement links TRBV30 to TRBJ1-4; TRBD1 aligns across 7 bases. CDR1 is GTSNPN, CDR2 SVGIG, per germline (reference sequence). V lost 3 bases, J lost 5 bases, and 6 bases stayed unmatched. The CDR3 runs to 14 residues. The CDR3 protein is CAWSGAGGNEKLFF. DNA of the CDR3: TGTGCCTGGAGCGGGGCAGGGGGGAATGAAAAACTGTTTTTT.

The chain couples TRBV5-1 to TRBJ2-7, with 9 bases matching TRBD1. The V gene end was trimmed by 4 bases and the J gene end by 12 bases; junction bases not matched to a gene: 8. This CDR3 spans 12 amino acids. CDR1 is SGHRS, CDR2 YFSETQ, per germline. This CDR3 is CASSENRGLRYF. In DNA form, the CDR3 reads TGCGCCAGCAGCGAAAACAGGGGGCTGAGGTACTTC.

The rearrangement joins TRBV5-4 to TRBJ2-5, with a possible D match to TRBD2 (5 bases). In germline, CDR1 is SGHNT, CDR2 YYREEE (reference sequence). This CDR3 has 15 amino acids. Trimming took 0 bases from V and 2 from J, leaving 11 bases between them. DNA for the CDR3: TGTGCCAGCAGCTTGGGAGGGTCGGGGCAAGAGACCCAGTACTTC. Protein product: CASSLGGSGQETQYF.

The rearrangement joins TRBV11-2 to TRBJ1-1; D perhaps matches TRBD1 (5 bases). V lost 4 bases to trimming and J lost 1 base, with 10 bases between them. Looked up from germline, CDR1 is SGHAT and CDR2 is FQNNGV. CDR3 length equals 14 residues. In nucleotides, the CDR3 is TGTGCCAGCAGCTCGTGGGGGGGGAACACTGAAGCTTTCTTT. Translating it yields CASSSWGGNTEAFF.

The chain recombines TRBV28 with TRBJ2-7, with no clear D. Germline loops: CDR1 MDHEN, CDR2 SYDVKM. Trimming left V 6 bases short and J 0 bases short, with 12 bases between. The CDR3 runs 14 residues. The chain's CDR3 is CASSRMAASYEQYF. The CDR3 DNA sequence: TGTGCCAGCAGCCGAATGGCCGCCTCCTACGAGCAGTACTTC. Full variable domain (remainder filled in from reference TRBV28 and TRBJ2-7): DVKVTQSSRYLVKRTGEKVFLECVQDMDHENMFWYRQDPGLGLRLIYFSYDVKMKEKGDIPEGYSVSREKKERFSLILESASTNQTSMYLCASSRMAASYEQYFGPGTRLTVT.

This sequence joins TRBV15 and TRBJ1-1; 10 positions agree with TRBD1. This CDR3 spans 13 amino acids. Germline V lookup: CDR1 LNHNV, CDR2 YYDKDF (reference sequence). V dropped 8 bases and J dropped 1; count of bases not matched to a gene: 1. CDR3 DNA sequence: TGTGCCACCGGGGACAGGGGGAACACTGAAGCTTTCTTT. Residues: CATGDRGNTEAFF.

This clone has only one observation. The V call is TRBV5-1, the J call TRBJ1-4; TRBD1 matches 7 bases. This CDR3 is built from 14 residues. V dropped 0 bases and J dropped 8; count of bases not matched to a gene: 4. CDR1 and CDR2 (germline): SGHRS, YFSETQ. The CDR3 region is CASSLGGTAEKLFF. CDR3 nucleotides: TGCGCCAGCAGCTTGGGGGGGACAGCCGAAAAACTGTTTTTT.

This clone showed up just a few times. The CDR3 nucleotides read TGTGCCAGCGGAATACATATGGGGGCGGGTGAAAAACTGTTTTTT. Translated: CASGIHMGAGEKLFF. The V call is TRBV6-5, the J call TRBJ1-4, with D maybe TRBD1 (6 bases). Trimming pared 8 bases from V and 7 bases from J, leaving 20 bases between. The CDR3 runs 15 residues. Germline V lookup: CDR1 MNHEY, CDR2 SVGAGI.

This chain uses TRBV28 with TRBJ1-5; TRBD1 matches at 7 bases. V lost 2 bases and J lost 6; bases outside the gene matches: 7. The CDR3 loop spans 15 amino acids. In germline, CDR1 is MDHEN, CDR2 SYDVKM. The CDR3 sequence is CASSLMEGAGQPQHF. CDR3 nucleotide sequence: TGTGCCAGCAGTTTAATGGAGGGGGCGGGTCAGCCCCAGCATTTT.

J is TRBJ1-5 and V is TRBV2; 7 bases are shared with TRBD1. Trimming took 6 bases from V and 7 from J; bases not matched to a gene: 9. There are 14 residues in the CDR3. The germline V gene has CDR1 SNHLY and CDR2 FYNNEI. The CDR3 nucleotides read TGTGCCAGCAGCCCGACAGGGCTAAAACAGCCCCAGCATTTT. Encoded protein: CASSPTGLKQPQHF.

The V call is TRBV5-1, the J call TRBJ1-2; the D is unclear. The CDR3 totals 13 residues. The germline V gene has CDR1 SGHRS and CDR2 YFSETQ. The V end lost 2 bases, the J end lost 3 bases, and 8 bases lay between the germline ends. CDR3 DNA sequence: TGCGCCAGCAGCTTTACAGATGACTATGGCTACACCTTC. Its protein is CASSFTDDYGYTF. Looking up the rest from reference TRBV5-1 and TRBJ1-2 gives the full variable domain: KAGVTQTPRYLIKTRGQQVTLSCSPISGHRSVSWYQQTPGQGLQFLFEYFSETQRNKGNFPGRFSGRQFSNSRSEMNVSTLELGDSALYLCASSFTDDYGYTFGSGTRLTVV.

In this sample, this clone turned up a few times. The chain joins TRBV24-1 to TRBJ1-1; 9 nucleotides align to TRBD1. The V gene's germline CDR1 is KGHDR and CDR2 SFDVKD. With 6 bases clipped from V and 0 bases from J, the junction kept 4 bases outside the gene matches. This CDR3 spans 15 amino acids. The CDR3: CATSRTGAMNTEAFF. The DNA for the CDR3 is TGTGCCACCAGTCGGACAGGGGCCATGAACACTGAAGCTTTCTTT.

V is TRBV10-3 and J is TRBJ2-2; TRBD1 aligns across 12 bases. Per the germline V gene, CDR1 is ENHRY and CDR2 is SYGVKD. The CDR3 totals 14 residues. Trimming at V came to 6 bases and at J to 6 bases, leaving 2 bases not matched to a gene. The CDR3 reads CAIRGQGAAGELFF. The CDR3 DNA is TGTGCCATCAGGGGACAGGGGGCGGCCGGGGAGCTGTTTTTT.

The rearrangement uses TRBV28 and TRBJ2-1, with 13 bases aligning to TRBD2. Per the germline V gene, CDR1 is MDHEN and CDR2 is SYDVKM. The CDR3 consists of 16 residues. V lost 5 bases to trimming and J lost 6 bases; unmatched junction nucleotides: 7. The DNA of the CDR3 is TGTGCCAGCAGTCAGGCAACTAGCGGGGGGGTCAATGAGCAGTTCTTC. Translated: CASSQATSGGVNEQFF.